What follows describes a single T cell receptor beta chain. Its antigen is undetermined. Criteria for exclusion of patients were uncontrolled infection, other autoimmune disease, pregnancy or lactation. This CDR3 contains 16 residues. The trim removed 6 bases at V and 1 base at J, leaving 10 bases unmatched. In germline, CDR1 is SGDLS, CDR2 YYNGEE. TCR beta CDR3 regions were amplified from RNA transcripts. HTBI primers were employed in a first-round RT-PCR of the TCR CDR3. TCRdb processed the multiplex PCR reads anew with MiXCR; each CDR3 protein has one entry. Found here are under 450,000 distinct CDR3 sequences, about a sixth of them singletons; the top ten hold roughly an eighth. This sample is drawn from a study of T cells in Graves' hyperthyroidism and ophthalmopathy. Turning to the study itself: Peripheral blood was secured at the point of initial diagnosis, before any treatment. Study-wide results and limits: The model foresaw ophthalmopathy a median around 6.8 months prior to onset. Most thyroid clonotypes expanded above 0.001 appeared in blood too.

Input material: blood. This receptor was obtained from a young woman with Graves' hyperthyroidism. This sequence joins TRBV9 and TRBJ1-1; TRBD1 agrees at 9 bases. CDR3 amino acids: CASTTGTGSPNTEAFF. The DNA for the CDR3 is TGTGCCAGCACCACTGGGACAGGGTCCCCGAACACTGAAGCTTTCTTT.